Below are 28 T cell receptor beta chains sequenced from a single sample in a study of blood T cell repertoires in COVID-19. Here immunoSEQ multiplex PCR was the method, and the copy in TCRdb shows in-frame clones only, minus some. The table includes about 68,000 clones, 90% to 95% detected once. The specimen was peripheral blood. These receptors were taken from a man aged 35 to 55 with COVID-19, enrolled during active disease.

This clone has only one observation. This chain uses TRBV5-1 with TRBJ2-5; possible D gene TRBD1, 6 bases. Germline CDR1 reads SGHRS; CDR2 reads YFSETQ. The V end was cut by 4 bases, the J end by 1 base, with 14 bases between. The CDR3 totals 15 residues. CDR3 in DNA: TGCGCCAGCAGCCTCTCACGACAGGTCCAAGAGACCCAGTACTTC. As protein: CASSLSRQVQETQYF.

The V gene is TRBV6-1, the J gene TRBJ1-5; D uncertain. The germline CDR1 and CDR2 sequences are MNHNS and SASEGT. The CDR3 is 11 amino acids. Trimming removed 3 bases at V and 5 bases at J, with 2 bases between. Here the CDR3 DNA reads TGTGCCAGCAGTGACGATCAGCCCCAGCATTTT. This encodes CASSDDQPQHF.

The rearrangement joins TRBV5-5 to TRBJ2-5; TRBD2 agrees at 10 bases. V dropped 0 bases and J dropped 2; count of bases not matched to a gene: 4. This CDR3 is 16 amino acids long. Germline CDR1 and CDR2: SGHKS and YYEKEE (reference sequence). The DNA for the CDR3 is TGTGCCAGCAGCTTGGGTCCTAGCGGGGGACAAGAGACCCAGTACTTC. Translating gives CASSLGPSGGQETQYF.

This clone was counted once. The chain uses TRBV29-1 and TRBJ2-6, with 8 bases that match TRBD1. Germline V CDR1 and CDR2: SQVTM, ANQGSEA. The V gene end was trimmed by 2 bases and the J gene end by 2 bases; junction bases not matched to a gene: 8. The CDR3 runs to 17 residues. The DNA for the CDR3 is TGCAGCGTTGAAAGGTTCACAGGGGGACCTGGGGCCAACGTCCTGACTTTC. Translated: CSVERFTGGPGANVLTF.

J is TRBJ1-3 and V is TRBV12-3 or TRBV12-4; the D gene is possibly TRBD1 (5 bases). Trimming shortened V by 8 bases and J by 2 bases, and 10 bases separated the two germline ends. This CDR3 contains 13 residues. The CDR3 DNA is TGTGCCAGCTACAGGCTAACTGGAAACACCATATATTTT. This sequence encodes CASYRLTGNTIYF.

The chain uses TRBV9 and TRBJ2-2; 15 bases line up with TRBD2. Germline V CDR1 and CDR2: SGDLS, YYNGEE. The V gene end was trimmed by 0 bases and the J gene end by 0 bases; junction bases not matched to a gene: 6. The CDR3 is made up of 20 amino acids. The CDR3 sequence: CASSVGGTSGGPTNTGELFF. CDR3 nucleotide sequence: TGTGCCAGCAGCGTAGGTGGGACTAGCGGGGGGCCAACGAACACCGGGGAGCTGTTTTTT. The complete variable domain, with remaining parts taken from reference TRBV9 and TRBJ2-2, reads DSGVTQTPKHLITATGQRVTLRCSPRSGDLSVYWYQQSLDQGLQFLIQYYNGEERAKGNILERFSAQQFPDLHSELNLSSLELGDSALYFCASSVGGTSGGPTNTGELFFGEGSRLTVL.

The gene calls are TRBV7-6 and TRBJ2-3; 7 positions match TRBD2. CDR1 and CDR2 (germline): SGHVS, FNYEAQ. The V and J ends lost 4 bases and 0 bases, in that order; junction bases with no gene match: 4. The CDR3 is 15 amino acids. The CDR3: CASSYSGDSTDTQYF. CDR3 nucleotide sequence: TGTGCCAGCAGCTACAGCGGGGATAGCACAGATACGCAGTATTTT.

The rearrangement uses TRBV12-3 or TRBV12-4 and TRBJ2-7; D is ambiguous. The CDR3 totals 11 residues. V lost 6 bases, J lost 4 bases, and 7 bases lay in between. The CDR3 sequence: CASSPRYEQYF. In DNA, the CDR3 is TGTGCCAGCAGCCCTAGGTACGAGCAGTACTTC.

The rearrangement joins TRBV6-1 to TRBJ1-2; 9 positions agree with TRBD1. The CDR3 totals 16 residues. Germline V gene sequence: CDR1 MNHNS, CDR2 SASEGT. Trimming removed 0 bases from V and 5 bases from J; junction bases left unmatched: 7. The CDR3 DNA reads TGTGCCAGCAGTGAAGCTGGACAGGGGATGTGGTATGGCTACACCTTC. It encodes CASSEAGQGMWYGYTF.

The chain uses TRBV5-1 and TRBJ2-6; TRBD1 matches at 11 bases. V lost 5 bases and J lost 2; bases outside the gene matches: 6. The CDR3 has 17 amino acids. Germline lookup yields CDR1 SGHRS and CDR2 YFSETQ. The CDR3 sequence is CASRRTGGITGANVLTF. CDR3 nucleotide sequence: TGCGCCAGCAGACGGACAGGGGGCATCACTGGGGCCAACGTCCTGACTTTC.

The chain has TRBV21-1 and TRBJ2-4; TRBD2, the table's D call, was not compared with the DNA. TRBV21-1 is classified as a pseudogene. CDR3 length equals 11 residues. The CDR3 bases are TGTGCCAGCAGGGGAGTAAACATTCAGTACTTC. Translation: CASRGVNIQYF.

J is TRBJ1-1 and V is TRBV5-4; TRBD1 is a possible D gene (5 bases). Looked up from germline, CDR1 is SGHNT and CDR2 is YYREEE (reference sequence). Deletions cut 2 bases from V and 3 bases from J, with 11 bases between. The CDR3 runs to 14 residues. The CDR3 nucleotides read TGTGCCAGCAGCTTAGGGGTACGGGACACTGAAGCTTTCTTT. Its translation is CASSLGVRDTEAFF.

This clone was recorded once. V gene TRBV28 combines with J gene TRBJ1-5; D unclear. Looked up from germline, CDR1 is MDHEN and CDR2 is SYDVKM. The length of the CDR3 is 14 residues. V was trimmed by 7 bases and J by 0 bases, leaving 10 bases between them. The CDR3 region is CASTAGGSNQPQHF. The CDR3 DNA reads TGTGCCAGCACCGCCGGAGGTAGCAATCAGCCCCAGCATTTT.

Written as DNA, the CDR3 is TGTGCCAGCAGCCCCGCGGGGGGGCGCCGATACAATGAGCAGTTCTTC. Encoded protein: CASSPAGGRRYNEQFF. The chain has TRBV7-2 and TRBJ2-1, with 9 bases matching TRBD2. V was clipped by 5 bases and J by 4 bases; unmatched bases: 9. Per germline, CDR1 SGHTA and CDR2 FQGNSA. This CDR3 has 16 residues. The whole variable domain, remainder taken from reference TRBV7-2 and TRBJ2-1, is GAGVSQSPSNKVTEKGKDVELRCDPISGHTALYWYRQSLGQGLEFLIYFQGNSAPDKSGLPSDRFSAERTGGSVSTLTIQRTQQEDSAVYLCASSPAGGRRYNEQFFGPGTRLTVL.

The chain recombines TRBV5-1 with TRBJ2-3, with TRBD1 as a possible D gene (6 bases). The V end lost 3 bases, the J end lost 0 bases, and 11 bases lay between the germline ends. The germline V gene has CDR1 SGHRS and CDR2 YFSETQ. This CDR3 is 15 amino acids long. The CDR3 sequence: CASSYTGLSTDTQYF. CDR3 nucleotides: TGCGCCAGCAGCTATACAGGGTTGAGCACAGATACGCAGTATTTT.

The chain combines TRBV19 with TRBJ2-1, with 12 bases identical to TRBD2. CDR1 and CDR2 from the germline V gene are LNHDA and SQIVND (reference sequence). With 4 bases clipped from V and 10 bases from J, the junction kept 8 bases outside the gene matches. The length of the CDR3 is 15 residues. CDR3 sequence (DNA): TGTGCCAGTAGTAGTCTAACTAGCGGGGGGTGGGAGCAGTTCTTC. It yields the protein CASSSLTSGGWEQFF.

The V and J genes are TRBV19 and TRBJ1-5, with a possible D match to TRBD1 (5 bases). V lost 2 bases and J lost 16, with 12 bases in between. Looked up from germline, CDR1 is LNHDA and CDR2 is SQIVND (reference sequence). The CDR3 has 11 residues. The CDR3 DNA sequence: TGTGCCAGTAGTATATTAGGGGTGACCCATTTT. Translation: CASSILGVTHF.

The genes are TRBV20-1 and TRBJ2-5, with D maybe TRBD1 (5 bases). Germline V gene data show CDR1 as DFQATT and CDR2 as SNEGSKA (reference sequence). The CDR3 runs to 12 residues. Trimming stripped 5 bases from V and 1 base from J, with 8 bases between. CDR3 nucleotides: TGCAGTGCTTGTGACAGCCAAGAGACCCAGTACTTC. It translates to CSACDSQETQYF.

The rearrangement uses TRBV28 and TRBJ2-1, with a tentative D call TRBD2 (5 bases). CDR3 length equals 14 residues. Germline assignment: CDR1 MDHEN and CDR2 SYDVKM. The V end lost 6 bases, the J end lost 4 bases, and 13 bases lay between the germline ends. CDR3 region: CASSPWRVYNEQFF. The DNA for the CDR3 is TGTGCCAGCAGCCCCTGGCGGGTGTACAATGAGCAGTTCTTC.

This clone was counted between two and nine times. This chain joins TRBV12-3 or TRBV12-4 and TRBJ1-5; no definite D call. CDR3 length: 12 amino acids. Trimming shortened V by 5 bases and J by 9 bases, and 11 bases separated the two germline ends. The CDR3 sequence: CASSPTVWPQHF. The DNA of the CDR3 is TGTGCCAGCAGTCCCACGGTGTGGCCCCAGCATTTT.

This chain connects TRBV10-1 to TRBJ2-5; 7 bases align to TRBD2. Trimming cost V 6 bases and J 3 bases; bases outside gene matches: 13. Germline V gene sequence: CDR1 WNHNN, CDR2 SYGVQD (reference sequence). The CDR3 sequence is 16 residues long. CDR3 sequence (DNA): TGCGCCAGCAGCCCCGGCGGCGGGGGATTAAAAGAGACCCAGTACTTC. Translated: CASSPGGGGLKETQYF.

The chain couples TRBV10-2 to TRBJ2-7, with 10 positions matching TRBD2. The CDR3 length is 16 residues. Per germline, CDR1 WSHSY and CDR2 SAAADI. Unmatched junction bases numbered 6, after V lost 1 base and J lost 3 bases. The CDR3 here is CASSEWLAGVGYEQYF. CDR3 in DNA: TGCGCCAGCAGTGAGTGGCTAGCGGGGGTCGGCTACGAGCAGTACTTC.

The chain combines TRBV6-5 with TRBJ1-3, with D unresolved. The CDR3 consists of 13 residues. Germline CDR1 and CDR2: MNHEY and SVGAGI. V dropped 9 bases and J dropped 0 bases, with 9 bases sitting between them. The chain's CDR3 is CASLIGSGNTIYF. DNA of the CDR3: TGTGCCAGTCTAATCGGCTCTGGAAACACCATATATTTT.

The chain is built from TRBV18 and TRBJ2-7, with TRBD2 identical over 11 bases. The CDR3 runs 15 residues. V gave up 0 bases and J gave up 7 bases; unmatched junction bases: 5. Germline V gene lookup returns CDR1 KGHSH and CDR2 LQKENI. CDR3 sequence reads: CASSPPGTSGGEQYF. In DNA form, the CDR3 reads TGTGCCAGCTCACCACCCGGGACTAGCGGTGGGGAGCAGTACTTC.

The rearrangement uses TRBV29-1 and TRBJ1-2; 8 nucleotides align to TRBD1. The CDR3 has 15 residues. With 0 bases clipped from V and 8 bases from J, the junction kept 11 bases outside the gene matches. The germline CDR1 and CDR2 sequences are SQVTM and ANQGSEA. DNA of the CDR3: TGCAGCGTTGAAGATCCAGTCGGGGACAGGAAGGGCTACACCTTC. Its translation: CSVEDPVGDRKGYTF.

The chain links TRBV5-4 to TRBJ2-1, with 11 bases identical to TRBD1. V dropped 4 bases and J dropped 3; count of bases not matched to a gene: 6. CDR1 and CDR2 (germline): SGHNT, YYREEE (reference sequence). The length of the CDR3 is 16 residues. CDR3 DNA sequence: TGTGCCAGCAGCGATCCCGGGACAGGGGGCTACAATGAGCAGTTCTTC. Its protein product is CASSDPGTGGYNEQFF.

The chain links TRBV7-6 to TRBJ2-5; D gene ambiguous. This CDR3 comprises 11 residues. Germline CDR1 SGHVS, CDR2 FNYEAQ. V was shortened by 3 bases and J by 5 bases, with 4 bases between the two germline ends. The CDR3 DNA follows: TGTGCCAGCAGCTTGAGTGAGACCCAGTACTTC. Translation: CASSLSETQYF.

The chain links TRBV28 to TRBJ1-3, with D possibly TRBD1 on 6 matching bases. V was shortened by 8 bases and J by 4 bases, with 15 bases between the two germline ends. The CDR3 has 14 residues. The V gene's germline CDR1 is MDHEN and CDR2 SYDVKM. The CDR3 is CASLGGGEGNTIYF. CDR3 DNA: TGTGCCAGCCTCGGGGGGGGCGAAGGAAACACCATATATTTT.